The sequence of this T cell receptor beta chain was determined in a study of CD8 T cells in Susac syndrome. Study outcomes and limitations: The study's TCR sequencing and HLA analysis drew on a certain number of individuals. That number was acknowledged as relatively small.

After extraction with the RNeasy kit, roughly 0.5 to 1 ug of the RNA was reverse transcribed using random hexamers. Amplification of the TCR beta CDR3 was carried out by immunoSEQ multiplex PCR, which spanned a total of 54 Vbeta and 13 Jbeta segments. TCRdb called the immunoSEQ multiplex PCR reads again in MiXCR, with one record for every CDR3 protein. The data hold a few hundred thousand distinct CDR3 sequences, with 75% to 90% observed a single time. Details on this clonotype: Its antigen is unidentified.

The V and J ends lost 3 bases and 6 bases respectively, with 11 bases between them. Germline V CDR1 and CDR2: LNHDA, SQIVND (reference sequence). The CDR3 covers 14 residues. CD8+ and CD4+ blood T cells underwent TCR beta sequencing. The multiple sclerosis controls were treatment-naive patients, and their relapsing-remitting disease was stable or active. The TCR originated in a human donor with multiple sclerosis. Material for sequencing was CD8+ T cells from PBMCs. This sequence joins TRBV19 and TRBJ1-4, with unresolved D. CDR3 sequence (DNA): TGTGCCAGTAGTATCTGGGGTGGAGATGAAAAACTGTTTTTT. Translation: CASSIWGGDEKLFF.